Detailed here is one T cell receptor (beta chain). Antigen: not known. The donors (healthy individuals) were bone marrow donors. The primer mix had 60 Vbeta and 13 Jbeta primers. Measured with immunoSEQ multiplex PCR; TCRdb has only the in-frame clones, and not every one. The sample has 90,000 to 130,000 clones, and its top ten clones hold 3.7%. The data were taken from a study of cytomegalovirus exposure and HLA in healthy donors. Study as a whole: A prior analysis found 95 million to 140 million unique TCR beta sequences from 150 million to 200 million T cells. Overall study findings and caveats: Sequencing depth across donors, presence/absence analyses assumed, was roughly uniform. A reported reduction in N-insertions relative to the approximately 670-donor mean was seen in an Asian-associated ancestry cluster in a later analysis.

This CDR3 has 12 residues. The junction had 0 bases not matched to a gene; V was cut back by 1 base and J by 8 bases. CDR1 is MGHRA, CDR2 YSYEKL, per germline. The clonotype comes from a man younger than 45 in good health and CMV-seronegative. The rearrangement uses TRBV4-1 and TRBJ2-3; 7 bases line up with TRBD1. Material for sequencing was PBMCs. The CDR3 loop is CASSQAGGTQYF. For the CDR3, the DNA is TGCGCCAGCAGCCAAGCAGGGGGTACGCAGTATTTT.